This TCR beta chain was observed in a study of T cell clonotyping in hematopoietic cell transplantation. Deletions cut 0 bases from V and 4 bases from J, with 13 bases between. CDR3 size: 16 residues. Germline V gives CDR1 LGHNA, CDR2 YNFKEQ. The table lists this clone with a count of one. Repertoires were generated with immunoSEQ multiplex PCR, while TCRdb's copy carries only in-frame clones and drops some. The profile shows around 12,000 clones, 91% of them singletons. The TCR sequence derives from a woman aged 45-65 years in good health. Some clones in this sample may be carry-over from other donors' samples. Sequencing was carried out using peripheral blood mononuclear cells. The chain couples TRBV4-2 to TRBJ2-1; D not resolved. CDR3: CASSQEGQDAYNEQFF. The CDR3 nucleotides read TGTGCCAGCAGCCAAGAAGGGCAGGATGCGTACAATGAGCAGTTCTTC.